The rows below give T cell receptor beta chains drawn from one sample of a study of blood T cells in healthy people across ages. From the 5' RACE reads, TCRdb called clonotypes with MiXCR, one entry per CDR3 protein. The repertoire holds roughly 1,300,000 distinct CDR3 sequences, with around 59% as singletons. The sample taken for sequencing was blood. These TCRs come from a young man in good health. CDR3s include the opening cysteine and the closing phenylalanine or tryptophan. Fields, in order: D gene, CDR3 length, clone size, J gene, V gene, CDR3 DNA, CDR3 protein. D genes are given only for firm matches. Expanded clones get a size class; other rows say once, few or many, or leave the size out.

TRBD2,18,.,TRBJ2-1,TRBV5-1,TGCGCCAGCAGCCCGGGACTAGCGGGGGGGGCACCCTACAATGAGCAGTTCTTC,CASSPGLAGGAPYNEQFF
.,14,.,TRBJ2-3,TRBV28,TGTGCCAGCAGTATTACAGGGAGTTCAGATACGCAGTATTTT,CASSITGSSDTQYF
TRBD1,15,.,TRBJ1-5,TRBV10-3,TGTGCCATCAGTCCGGGACAGGACCCCAATCAGCCCCAGCATTTT,CAISPGQDPNQPQHF
.,15,few,TRBJ1-1,TRBV4-3,TGCGCCAGCAGCCAAGATCCAGGAACGCACACTGAAGCTTTCTTT,CASSQDPGTHTEAFF
.,11,few,TRBJ2-7,TRBV5-5,TGTGCCAGCAGCTTATGGGACGAGCAGTACTTC,CASSLWDEQYF
.,15,.,TRBJ2-7,TRBV2,TGTGCCGGCACCCGGGGGCCCACAGGTTCCTACGAGCAGTACTTC,CAGTRGPTGSYEQYF
TRBD1,14,.,TRBJ1-2,TRBV20-1,TGCAGTGCTAGCGGAGACAGGGGTAACTATGGCTACACCTTC,CSASGDRGNYGYTF
.,11,.,TRBJ2-5,TRBV15,TGTGCCACCAGTTCCACGGAGACCCAGTACTTC,CATSSTETQYF
.,11,.,TRBJ2-1,TRBV20-1,TGCAGTACTAGGCGGGCCACTGAGCAGTTCTTC,CSTRRATEQFF
TRBD1,16,.,TRBJ2-1,TRBV20-1,TGCAGTGCTAGAGTCCTAGGGACAGGGGCCTACAATGAGCAGTTCTTC,CSARVLGTGAYNEQFF
TRBD2,18,.,TRBJ2-3,TRBV20-1,TGCAGTGCTAGAGGACCTAGCGGAGACACATCTAGCATAGATACGCAGTATTTT,CSARGPSGDTSSIDTQYF
TRBD1,14,few,TRBJ2-7,TRBV7-6,TGTGCCAGCAGCCAACCCGGGACAGGCTACGAGCAGTACTTC,CASSQPGTGYEQYF
.,15,.,TRBJ2-7,TRBV20-1,TGCAGTGCTAGAAATTTTGGAGGGGGGTCCAACGAGCAGTACTTC,CSARNFGGGSNEQYF
.,13,.,TRBJ1-5,TRBV7-9,TGTGCTAGCAGCTGGACAGTAAATCAGCCCCAGCATTTT,CASSWTVNQPQHF
.,14,once,TRBJ1-2,TRBV20-1,TGCAGTGCTAGAGTCGCACCTCTAGTTTTTGGCTACACCTTC,CSARVAPLVFGYTF
.,14,.,TRBJ2-3,TRBV15,TGTGCCACCAGCAGAGAAAACGCGGCTGATACGCAGTATTTT,CATSRENAADTQYF
.,18,.,TRBJ1-5,TRBV6-1,TGTGCCAGCCGACCCACAGGGAACGGGGCCTATAGCAATCAGCCCCAGCATTTT,CASRPTGNGAYSNQPQHF
.,12,few,TRBJ2-7,TRBV20-1,TGCAGTGCCCGCAGGGGGGACTACGAGCAGTACTTC,CSARRGDYEQYF
.,14,.,TRBJ2-7,TRBV5-6,TGTGCCAGCAGCGTGTACGGTGGCTCCTACGAGCAGTACTTC,CASSVYGGSYEQYF
.,14,.,TRBJ1-4,TRBV7-9,TGTGCCAGCAGCCCGGGGGAGGGGAATGAAAAACTGTTTTTT,CASSPGEGNEKLFF
.,15,.,TRBJ2-7,TRBV3-1,TGTGCCAGCAGCCAAGCCCCGGACAGATACTACGAGCAGTACTTC,CASSQAPDRYYEQYF
.,13,few,TRBJ2-1,TRBV15,TGTGCCACCAGCAGGACCTCCACGGATGAGCAGTTCTTC,CATSRTSTDEQFF
TRBD2,18,.,TRBJ2-1,TRBV11-2,TGTGCCAGCAGCTTAGAGGTGACTAGCGGTTTATCCTACAATGAGCAGTTCTTC,CASSLEVTSGLSYNEQFF
TRBD2,14,.,TRBJ2-7,TRBV29-1,TGCAGCGTTGAGCCGGGGACTAGCGGGGGCGAGCAGTACTTC,CSVEPGTSGGEQYF
TRBD2,16,.,TRBJ2-1,TRBV5-1,TGCGCCAGCAGCTTGGAACTAGCGGGAGGGCCGTACGAGCAGTTCTTC,CASSLELAGGPYEQFF
.,13,few,TRBJ1-5,TRBV6-6,TGTGCCAGCAGTTACGCGACAGATCAGCCCCAGCATTTT,CASSYATDQPQHF
.,15,.,TRBJ1-2,TRBV3-1,TGTGCCAGCAGCCCCCACCAGGACCGCAACTATGGCTACACCTTC,CASSPHQDRNYGYTF
.,14,few,TRBJ2-5,TRBV6-1,TGTGCCAGCAGCGAAGGGGATTTTGGAAGGACCCAGTACTTC,CASSEGDFGRTQYF
TRBD1,13,few,TRBJ2-7,TRBV20-1,TGCAGTGCTAGAGCCGTGGGGACAGCGGAGCAGTACTTC,CSARAVGTAEQYF
.,11,.,TRBJ2-5,TRBV20-1,TGCAGTGTGACCGTGGGTAGAGAGCAGTACTTC,CSVTVGREQYF
.,12,.,TRBJ2-7,TRBV4-3,TGCGCCAGCAACCAAGACGGGTACGAGCAGTACTTC,CASNQDGYEQYF
.,12,.,TRBJ2-7,TRBV5-1,TGCGCCAGCAGCGCCCATCGGGGCGAGCAGTACTTC,CASSAHRGEQYF
.,14,.,TRBJ1-6,TRBV20-1,TGCAGTGCCGCACAGGCCGCCTATAATTCACCCCTCCACTTT,CSAAQAAYNSPLHF